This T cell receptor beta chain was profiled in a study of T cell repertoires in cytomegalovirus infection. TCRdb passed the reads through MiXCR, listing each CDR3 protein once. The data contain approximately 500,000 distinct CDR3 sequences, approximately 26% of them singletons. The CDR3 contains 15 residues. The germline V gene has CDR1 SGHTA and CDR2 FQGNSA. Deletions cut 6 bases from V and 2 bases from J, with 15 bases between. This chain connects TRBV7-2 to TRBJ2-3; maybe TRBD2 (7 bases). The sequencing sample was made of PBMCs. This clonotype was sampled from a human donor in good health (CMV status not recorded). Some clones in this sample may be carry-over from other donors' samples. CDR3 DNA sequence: TGTGCCAGCAGACAAGGGGGGGGGGCCACAGATACGCAGTATTTT. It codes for CASRQGGGATDTQYF.